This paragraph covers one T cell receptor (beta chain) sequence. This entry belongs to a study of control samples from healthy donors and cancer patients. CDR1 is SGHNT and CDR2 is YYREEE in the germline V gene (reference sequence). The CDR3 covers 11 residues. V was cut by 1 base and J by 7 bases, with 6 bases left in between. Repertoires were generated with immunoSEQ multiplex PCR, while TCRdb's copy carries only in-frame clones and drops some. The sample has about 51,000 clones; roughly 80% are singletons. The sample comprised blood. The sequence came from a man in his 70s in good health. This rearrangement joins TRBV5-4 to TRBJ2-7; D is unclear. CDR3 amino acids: CASSLNGEQYF. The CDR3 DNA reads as TGTGCCAGCAGCTTGAATGGAGAGCAGTACTTC.